This T cell receptor beta chain is drawn from a study of a mutant IDH1 vaccine in newly diagnosed glioma. Study in general: Patients underwent eight vaccinations, which took place in weeks 1, 3, 5, 7, 11, 15, 19 and 23. Mean patient age was about 40 years; about 60% were male and 37.5% female.

CDR1 is MNHEY, CDR2 SVGAGI, per germline. The CDR3 covers 14 residues. V dropped 6 bases and J dropped 4 bases, with 15 bases sitting between them. The time point denotes: week 5, during vaccination. Mutant IDH1 20-mer peptide, at 300 ug, made up each vaccine dose, with topical imiquimod. Regarding the study as a whole: Pseudoprogression appeared unlinked to shifts in leading peripheral T cell clonotypes.

Sequencing used immunoSEQ multiplex PCR; TCRdb keeps in-frame clones, though not all of them. The sample yields more than 40,000 clones, roughly 78% seen once. About this clone: Its target is not known.

Material: PBMCs, obtained from a glioma patient whose treatment included an IDH1 peptide vaccine. The chain is built from TRBV6-5 and TRBJ1-1, with D hard to call. The TCR was taken from a woman aged 40-49 years with glioma. CDR3 residues: CASRHTARGTEAFF. The CDR3, as DNA: TGTGCCAGCAGGCACACAGCTAGAGGCACTGAAGCTTTCTTT.